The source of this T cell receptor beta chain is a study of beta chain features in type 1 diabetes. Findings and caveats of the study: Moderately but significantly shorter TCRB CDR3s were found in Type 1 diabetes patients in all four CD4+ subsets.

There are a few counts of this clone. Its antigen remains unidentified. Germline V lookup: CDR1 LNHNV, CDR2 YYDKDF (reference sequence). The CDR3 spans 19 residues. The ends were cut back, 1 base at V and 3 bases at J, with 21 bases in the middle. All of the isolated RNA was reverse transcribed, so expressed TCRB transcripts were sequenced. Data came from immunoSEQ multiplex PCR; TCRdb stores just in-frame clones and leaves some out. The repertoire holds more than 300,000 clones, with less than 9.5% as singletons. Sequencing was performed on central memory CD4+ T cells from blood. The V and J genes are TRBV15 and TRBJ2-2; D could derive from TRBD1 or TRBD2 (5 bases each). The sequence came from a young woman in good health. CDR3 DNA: TGTGCCACCAGCAGAGCTCGTGGCGGGTTGGGGACGGACACCGGGGAGCTGTTTTTT. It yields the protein CATSRARGGLGTDTGELFF.